This note documents a single T cell receptor beta chain sequence. Its antigen is not identified. Unrecorded immune exposures were likely, despite nominal health at sampling. PCR used 60 Vbeta primers and 13 Jbeta primers. The protocol was immunoSEQ multiplex PCR, while the TCRdb copy is restricted to in-frame clones and leaves out a portion. The top ten clones hold more than 5% of a sample with 150,000 to 200,000 clones, around 81% of them seen once. The sample belongs to a study of cytomegalovirus exposure and HLA in healthy donors. Study results and caveats: Later on, an analysis found that several of the most significant clusters appeared to be linked to common viral pathogens, which included parvovirus B19. Sequencing likely produced, as an artifact, a cluster of highly shared sequence variants. Altogether, 164 TCR beta chains were recorded as cytomegalovirus-associated.

Input material: PBMCs. This clonotype was obtained from a man in his forties in good health and CMV-seronegative.

The CDR3 nucleotides are TGCAGCGCACACAGGGGTAGCGACGAGCAGTACTTC. Its translation is CSAHRGSDEQYF. The V and J genes are TRBV29-1 and TRBJ2-7, with 7 bases lining up with TRBD1. CDR1 and CDR2 from the germline V gene are SQVTM and ANQGSEA. The CDR3 has 12 amino acids. Unmatched junction bases numbered 8, after V lost 7 bases and J lost 5 bases.